Each of the 30 T cell receptor beta chains below was sequenced from the same sample in a study of blood T cell repertoires in COVID-19. Assay: immunoSEQ multiplex PCR; the TCRdb copy retains only in-frame clones and omits some. This sample has some 97,000 clones, with roughly 92% found just once. The specimen was peripheral blood. These receptors all come from a man in his 60s with acute or convalescent COVID-19.

This chain connects TRBV9 to TRBJ1-5; D is uncertain. CDR3 size: 13 residues. The V gene lost 0 bases and the J gene lost 3 bases, with 4 bases spanning the gap. Germline V gives CDR1 SGDLS, CDR2 YYNGEE. The CDR3 region has the DNA TGTGCCAGCAGCGTAGGAGACAATCAGCCCCAGCATTTT. Translation: CASSVGDNQPQHF.

The chain recombines TRBV21-1 with TRBJ1-1. TRBV21-1 represents a pseudogene. This CDR3 has 17 residues. As DNA, the CDR3 is TGTGCCAGCAGCAAAAGGAGATGGAGGTCGAGGAGCACTGAAGCTTTCTTT. Translated: CASSKRRWRSRSTEAFF.

This clone was observed once. The chain joins TRBV10-3 to TRBJ2-5, with 10 bases aligning to TRBD2. The CDR3 has 13 amino acids. Losses at the gene ends were 10 bases for V and 5 bases for J; bases not matched to a gene: 7. Germline CDR1 and CDR2: ENHRY and SYGVKD. CDR3 in amino acids: CATNSGRDETQYF. The CDR3 DNA reads TGTGCCACCAACAGCGGGAGGGATGAGACCCAGTACTTC.

The chain is built from TRBV5-4 and TRBJ2-1; 13 bases line up with TRBD2. The V segment lost 3 bases and the J segment 6 bases; nucleotides outside the gene matches: 6. Germline lookup yields CDR1 SGHNT and CDR2 YYREEE (reference sequence). The CDR3 has 16 amino acids. CDR3 DNA sequence: TGTGCCAGCAGCTGGGGGACTAGCGGGACTACCAATGAGCAGTTCTTC. This gives the protein CASSWGTSGTTNEQFF. The whole variable domain, filled in from reference TRBV5-4 and TRBJ2-1, reads ETGVTQSPTHLIKTRGQQVTLRCSSQSGHNTVSWYQQALGQGPQFIFQYYREEENGRGNFPPRFSGLQFPNYSSELNVNALELDDSALYLCASSWGTSGTTNEQFFGPGTRLTVL.

This clone was counted once. V is TRBV24-1 and J is TRBJ2-1, with 10 bases that match TRBD1. The J segment lost 7 bases and the V segment lost 5 bases, leaving 10 bases of the junction unmatched. Germline V gene sequence: CDR1 KGHDR, CDR2 SFDVKD. This CDR3 has 16 residues. CDR3 amino acids: CATSVSGTGAGNEQFF. Here the CDR3 DNA reads TGTGCCACCAGTGTTTCCGGGACAGGGGCAGGTAATGAGCAGTTCTTC.

V gene TRBV29-1 combines with J gene TRBJ1-1; TRBD1 agrees at 8 bases. Germline V gives CDR1 SQVTM, CDR2 ANQGSEA. V lost 7 bases and J lost 7; bases outside the gene matches: 11. This CDR3 comprises 13 residues. For the CDR3, the DNA is TGCAGCGCCCAGACAGGGGCGAGGGGTGAAGCTTTCTTT. Residues: CSAQTGARGEAFF.

In its sample, this clone was seen a few times. The rearrangement joins TRBV7-8 to TRBJ1-1, with unresolved D. This CDR3 region has 13 residues. Germline V gene sequence: CDR1 SGHVS, CDR2 FQNEAQ. V was pared by 3 bases and J by 4 bases, with 9 bases between. The CDR3 DNA follows: TGTGCCAGCAGCTTTTCTAGTGGCACTGAAGCTTTCTTT. Its protein is CASSFSSGTEAFF.

This clone was counted once. J is TRBJ2-5 and V is TRBV5-4; the D is unclear. The CDR3 is 13 amino acids. V lost 2 bases, J lost 2 bases, and 7 bases lay in between. CDR1 and CDR2 from the germline V gene are SGHNT and YYREEE (reference sequence). Here the CDR3 DNA reads TGTGCCAGCAGCTTCGACTTGCAAGAGACCCAGTACTTC. Translated, it gives CASSFDLQETQYF.

The V gene is TRBV19, the J gene TRBJ1-2, with 7 bases matching TRBD1. Germline V gene lookup returns CDR1 LNHDA and CDR2 SQIVND (reference sequence). With 3 bases clipped from V and 0 bases from J, the junction kept 4 bases outside the gene matches. The CDR3 length is 15 residues. The CDR3 loop is CASSIGQASNYGYTF. The CDR3 bases are TGTGCCAGTAGTATTGGACAGGCCTCTAACTATGGCTACACCTTC.

The chain employs TRBV25-1 and TRBJ1-2; 9 bases line up with TRBD1. Trimming removed 2 bases from V and 8 bases from J; junction bases left unmatched: 3. Per germline, CDR1 MGHDK and CDR2 SYGVNS. CDR3 length: 13 amino acids. CDR3: CASSEAQGAGYTF. In DNA form, the CDR3 reads TGTGCCAGCAGTGAAGCACAGGGGGCAGGCTACACCTTC.

The J gene is TRBJ2-5, the V gene TRBV2; TRBD1 matches at 8 bases. Germline V CDR1 and CDR2: SNHLY, FYNNEI. The CDR3 has 15 amino acids. Trimming took 5 bases from V and 1 from J; bases not matched to a gene: 6. CDR3 region: CASSPRTGFQETQYF. For the CDR3, the DNA is TGTGCCAGCAGTCCCCGGACAGGGTTCCAAGAGACCCAGTACTTC.

J is TRBJ1-4 and V is TRBV30, with 8 bases that match TRBD1. The germline V gene encodes CDR1 GTSNPN and CDR2 SVGIG (reference sequence). V shed 0 bases and J 7 bases; nucleotides not matched to a gene: 1. The CDR3 contains 13 residues. CDR3 DNA: TGTGCCTGGAGTGTACAGGGGGTTGAAAAACTGTTTTTT. Encoded protein: CAWSVQGVEKLFF.

The chain employs TRBV5-1 and TRBJ2-3, with TRBD2 matching 10 bases. Germline CDR1 SGHRS, CDR2 YFSETQ. The CDR3 has 15 residues. With 6 bases clipped from V and 0 bases from J, the junction kept 4 bases outside the gene matches. CDR3 in amino acids: CASTQTSGSTDTQYF. DNA of the CDR3: TGCGCCAGCACCCAGACTAGCGGGAGCACAGATACGCAGTATTTT.

The gene calls are TRBV6-5 and TRBJ1-1; 9 nucleotides match TRBD1. CDR1 MNHEY and CDR2 SVGAGI come from the germline V gene. The trim removed 5 bases at V and 4 bases at J, leaving 5 bases unmatched. The CDR3 is made up of 14 amino acids. The CDR3 DNA follows: TGTGCCAGCAGTCCAGGACAGGGGTCCACTGAAGCTTTCTTT. As protein: CASSPGQGSTEAFF.

This sequence joins TRBV11-3 and TRBJ2-2; 7 nucleotides align to TRBD2. This CDR3 spans 15 amino acids. Trimming took 5 bases from V and 3 from J; bases not matched to a gene: 6. From germline, CDR1 is SGHNT and CDR2 YENEEA. The CDR3 region has the DNA TGTGCCAGCAGCCCCCCCGGGGGGTACACCGGGGAGCTGTTTTTT. This sequence encodes CASSPPGGYTGELFF.

The chain recombines TRBV9 with TRBJ2-3; 7 bases agree with TRBD2. J was trimmed by 4 bases and V by 1 base; bases with no gene match: 6. The CDR3 covers 15 residues. Germline V lookup: CDR1 SGDLS, CDR2 YYNGEE. For the CDR3, the DNA is TGTGCCAGCAGCGTAACTAGCGAAATCCCAGATACGCAGTATTTT. Encoded protein: CASSVTSEIPDTQYF.

The count of this clone is one. The chain couples TRBV7-9 to TRBJ1-4; TRBD1 is a possible D gene (6 bases). Germline V gene data show CDR1 as SEHNR and CDR2 as FQNEAQ (reference sequence). CDR3 length: 16 amino acids. Trimming cost V 0 bases and J 8 bases, with 16 bases left between them. The CDR3 is CASSLAGAGVGEKLFF. The DNA for the CDR3 is TGTGCCAGCAGCTTAGCGGGTGCAGGGGTCGGGGAAAAACTGTTTTTT. Combining the CDR3 with reference TRBV7-9 and TRBJ1-4 gives the whole variable domain DTGVSQNPRHKITKRGQNVTFRCDPISEHNRLYWYRQTLGQGPEFLTYFQNEAQLEKSRLLSDRFSAERPKGSFSTLEIQRTEQGDSAMYLCASSLAGAGVGEKLFFGSGTQLSVL.

V usage is TRBV30 and J usage is TRBJ2-3, with 13 bases that match TRBD2. CDR1 and CDR2 from the germline V gene are GTSNPN and SVGIG (reference sequence). V gave up 0 bases and J gave up 10 bases; unmatched junction bases: 7. The CDR3 is made up of 15 amino acids. The CDR3 nucleotides read TGTGCCTGGAGTGTACTAGCGGGAGGGCCTCCCCCGCAGTATTTT. Its translation is CAWSVLAGGPPPQYF.

The chain is built from TRBV11-2 and TRBJ1-1, with TRBD1 identical over 8 bases. CDR1 is SGHAT and CDR2 is FQNNGV in the germline V gene. Trimming cost V 4 bases and J 12 bases; bases outside gene matches: 10. The CDR3 totals 13 residues. The CDR3: CASSSGTGSKSFF. In DNA form, the CDR3 reads TGTGCCAGCAGCTCCGGGACAGGTTCTAAATCTTTCTTT.

This chain links TRBV19 with TRBJ1-3, with a weak D call TRBD1 (5 bases). Deletions cut 10 bases from V and 0 bases from J, with 13 bases between. Germline CDR1 reads LNHDA; CDR2 reads SQIVND (reference sequence). The CDR3 has 14 amino acids. The CDR3 is CATRDFYSGNTIYF. For the CDR3, the DNA is TGTGCCACTCGGGACTTCTACTCTGGAAACACCATATATTTT. Full variable domain (outside the CDR3, taken from reference TRBV19 and TRBJ1-3): DGGITQSPKYLFRKEGQNVTLSCEQNLNHDAMYWYRQDPGQGLRLIYYSQIVNDFQKGDIAEGYSVSREKKESFPLTVTSAQKNPTAFYLCATRDFYSGNTIYFGEGSWLTVV.

The chain links TRBV5-1 to TRBJ2-1; 9 nucleotides agree with TRBD1. V was clipped by 3 bases and J by 4 bases; unmatched bases: 2. The CDR3 extends over 14 amino acids. Germline V lookup: CDR1 SGHRS, CDR2 YFSETQ. Here the CDR3 reads CASSWGTGYNEQFF. In nucleotides, the CDR3 is TGCGCCAGCAGCTGGGGGACAGGGTACAATGAGCAGTTCTTC.

The chain recombines TRBV6-6 with TRBJ2-7; no firm D call. V was cut by 6 bases and J by 2 bases, with 14 bases left in between. The V gene's germline CDR1 is MNHNY and CDR2 SVGAGI (reference sequence). This CDR3 contains 14 residues. CDR3 coding DNA: TGTGCCAGCAGCCAGTTCGCGACAACCTACGAGCAGTACTTC. It encodes CASSQFATTYEQYF.

The chain recombines TRBV11-2 with TRBJ1-2; D remains ambiguous. V gave up 0 bases and J gave up 4 bases, with 6 bases separating them. Germline CDR1 SGHAT, CDR2 FQNNGV. This CDR3 is built from 13 residues. In nucleotides, the CDR3 is TGTGCCAGCAGCTTAGAATGGGCCTATGGCTACACCTTC. It encodes CASSLEWAYGYTF.

The V call is TRBV27, the J call TRBJ2-7; D perhaps matches TRBD2 (6 bases). Germline V lookup: CDR1 MNHEY, CDR2 SMNVEV (reference sequence). This CDR3 has 12 amino acids. V was clipped by 7 bases and J by 7 bases, with 14 bases between them. The CDR3 loop reads CASKRRDEEQYF. The CDR3 nucleotides read TGTGCCAGCAAACGGCGGGACGAAGAGCAGTACTTC.

The rearrangement uses TRBV18 and TRBJ2-7; D perhaps matches TRBD2 (6 bases). Trimming took 4 bases from V and 7 from J, leaving 23 bases between them. Germline CDR1 reads KGHSH; CDR2 reads LQKENI. The length of the CDR3 is 16 residues. CDR3 loop: CASSRLGEATSGEQYF. The CDR3 DNA is TGTGCCAGCTCACGGCTGGGGGAGGCCACCTCCGGAGAGCAGTACTTC.

This clone appeared a single time. The chain couples TRBV5-1 to TRBJ2-1, with D possibly TRBD2 on 5 matching bases. The V end lost 0 bases, the J end lost 9 bases, and 10 bases lay between the germline ends. Germline V lookup: CDR1 SGHRS, CDR2 YFSETQ. The CDR3 is 13 amino acids. The CDR3 protein is CASSLEFRGEQFF. The CDR3 DNA reads TGCGCCAGCAGCTTGGAGTTTCGGGGTGAGCAGTTCTTC.

The gene calls are TRBV2 and TRBJ2-5; 12 nucleotides match TRBD2. This CDR3 comprises 15 residues. The ends lost 5 bases at V and 4 bases at J; junction bases unmatched: 5. Germline loops: CDR1 SNHLY, CDR2 FYNNEI. The CDR3 loop is CASSKSTSGRETQYF. The CDR3 DNA is TGTGCCAGCAGTAAGTCGACTAGCGGGAGAGAGACCCAGTACTTC.

CDR3 coding DNA: TGCGCCAGCAGCTTGGGAGTCCGGGAGACACCCCTCCACTTT. This encodes CASSLGVRETPLHF. The gene calls are TRBV5-1 and TRBJ1-6; D not certain. The CDR3 consists of 14 residues. The germline V gene has CDR1 SGHRS and CDR2 YFSETQ. Between the trimmed V and J ends, which lost 0 bases and 11 bases, there was a span of 12 bases.

The chain uses TRBV5-1 and TRBJ1-6; 7 nucleotides line up with TRBD1. CDR3 length: 14 amino acids. CDR1 and CDR2 from the germline V gene are SGHRS and YFSETQ. V shed 4 bases, J shed 6 bases, and the junction held 4 bases outside the gene matches. The CDR3 DNA sequence: TGCGCCAGCAGCCTGGGACAGTCTAATTCACCCCTCCACTTT. It encodes CASSLGQSNSPLHF.

The chain combines TRBV25-1 with TRBJ2-1; D call uncertain. Germline-derived CDR1 and CDR2 are MGHDK and SYGVNS. Trimming shortened V by 3 bases and J by 4 bases, and 10 bases separated the two germline ends. CDR3 length equals 14 residues. Here the CDR3 reads CASSEAGHYNEQFF. DNA for the CDR3: TGTGCCAGCAGTGAGGCTGGCCATTACAATGAGCAGTTCTTC.